This T cell receptor (beta chain) was recovered during a study of cytomegalovirus exposure and HLA in healthy donors. Study overall: The 90 to 150 validation repertoires, a later analysis reported, used the same platform as the 600 to 700 first-cohort repertoires. Study-level points and caveats: The study designated fewer than 200 TCR beta chains cytomegalovirus-associated. One later analysis, an examination of the 120 validation repertoires, found that first-cohort TCR clusters tended to co-occur in them. Whilst most TCR sequences proved rare, a subset of public TCRs occurred across many donors.

Assay: immunoSEQ multiplex PCR; the TCRdb copy retains only in-frame clones and omits some. The sample holds approximately 82,000 clones, roughly 95% seen once. Germline loops: CDR1 SGHTS, CDR2 YDEGEE. The CDR3 consists of 15 residues. Trimming left V 0 bases short and J 6 bases short, with 15 bases between. With regard to this clone: Its antigen is unknown.

Sequenced material: PBMCs. The chain links TRBV5-8 to TRBJ1-2; D is undetermined. This TCR was recovered from a young woman in good health and CMV-seronegative. The CDR3 loop reads CASSLEGRGRNGYTF. The CDR3 DNA is TGTGCCAGCAGCTTGGAAGGGCGGGGAAGGAATGGCTACACCTTC.